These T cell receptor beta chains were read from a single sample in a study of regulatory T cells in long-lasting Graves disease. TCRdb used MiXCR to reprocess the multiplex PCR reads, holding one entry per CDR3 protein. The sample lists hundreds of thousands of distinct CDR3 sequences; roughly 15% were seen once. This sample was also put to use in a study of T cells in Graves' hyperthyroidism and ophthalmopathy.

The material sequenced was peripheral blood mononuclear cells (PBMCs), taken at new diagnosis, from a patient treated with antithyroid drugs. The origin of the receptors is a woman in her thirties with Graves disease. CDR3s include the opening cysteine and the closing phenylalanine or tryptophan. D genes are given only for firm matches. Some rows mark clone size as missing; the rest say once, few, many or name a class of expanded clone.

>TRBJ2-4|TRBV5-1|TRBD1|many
TGCGCCAGCAGCCCGTCTCAGGGGGTAAACATTCAGTACTTC
CASSPSQGVNIQYF
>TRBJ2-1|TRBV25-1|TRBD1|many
TGTGCCAGCAGTGAATATCGACAGGGAGTCGGGAATGAGCAGTTCTTC
CASSEYRQGVGNEQFF
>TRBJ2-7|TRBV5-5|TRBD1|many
TGTGCCAGCAGCTTGCGTCCCGGACAGGGGTTCTACGAGCAGTACTTC
CASSLRPGQGFYEQYF
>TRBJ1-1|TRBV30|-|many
TGTGCCTGGAGTGAATCCCCGGGGGACACTGAAGCTTTCTTT
CAWSESPGDTEAFF
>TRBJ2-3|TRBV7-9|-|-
TGTGCCAGCAGCCCAGTGGGAGGTGGAGCAGATACGCAGTATTTT
CASSPVGGGADTQYF
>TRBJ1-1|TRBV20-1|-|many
TGCAGTGAGGCGAGGGTGACTGAAGCTTTCTTT
CSEARVTEAFF
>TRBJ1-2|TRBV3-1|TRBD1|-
TGTGCCAGCAGCCACTCCACGCTCCGGGACAGAGCTAACTATGGCTACACCTTC
CASSHSTLRDRANYGYTF
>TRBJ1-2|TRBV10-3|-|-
TGTGCCATCAGTGCCAGTACCTATGGCTACACCTTC
CAISASTYGYTF
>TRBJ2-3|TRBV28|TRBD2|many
TGTGCCAGCAGTCCTCTAGCGGGAGGGCCCCGGACAGATACGCAGTATTTT
CASSPLAGGPRTDTQYF
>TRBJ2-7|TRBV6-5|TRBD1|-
TGTGCCAGCAGTTCCGACCGGGACAGTAACTACGAGCAGTACTTC
CASSSDRDSNYEQYF
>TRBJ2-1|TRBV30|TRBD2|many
TGTGCCTGGACTAGCGGGAAGGTTGAGCAGTTCTTC
CAWTSGKVEQFF
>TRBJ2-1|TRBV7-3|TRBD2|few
TGTGCCAGCAGCTCCCGGACTAGCGGGAGAAGAGATGAGCAGTTCTTC
CASSSRTSGRRDEQFF
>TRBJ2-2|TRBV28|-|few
TGTGCCAGCAGTACCCCTCCGAACACCGGGGAGCTGTTTTTT
CASSTPPNTGELFF
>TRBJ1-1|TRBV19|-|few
TGTGCCAGTAGTATAAGGTTCCAGAACACTGAAGCTTTCTTT
CASSIRFQNTEAFF
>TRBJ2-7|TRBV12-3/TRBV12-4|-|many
TGTGCCAGCAGTTTTTTCCTAGCCGACATGGACGAGCAGTACTTC
CASSFFLADMDEQYF
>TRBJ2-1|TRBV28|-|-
TGTGCCAGCAGCCCCTATCTGATAGCCGGTGATGAGCAGTTCTTC
CASSPYLIAGDEQFF
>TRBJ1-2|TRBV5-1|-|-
TGCGCCAGCAGCTTGGAGGGGGGTCCTTCGGGAGGCTACACCTTC
CASSLEGGPSGGYTF
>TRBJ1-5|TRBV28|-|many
TGTGCCAGCACTTCAACCAGGGATAGCAATCAGCCCCAGCATTTT
CASTSTRDSNQPQHF
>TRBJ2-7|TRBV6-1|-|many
TGTGCCAGCAGTGAACACCATCCCTACGACAACGAGCAGTACTTC
CASSEHHPYDNEQYF
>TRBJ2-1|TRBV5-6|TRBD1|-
TGTGCCAGCAGCGGAACCCGGGACAGGTCTGAGCAGTTCTTC
CASSGTRDRSEQFF
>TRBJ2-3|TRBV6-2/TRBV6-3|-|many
TGTGCCAGCAGTGCCACTCGAGACACAGATACGCAGTATTTT
CASSATRDTDTQYF
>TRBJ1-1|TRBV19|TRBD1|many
TGTGCCAGTAGTTTCCGGGACAGGGCGGCCACTGAAGCTTTCTTT
CASSFRDRAATEAFF
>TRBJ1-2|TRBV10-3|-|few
TGTGCCATCAATTCAGACAGTGACAACTATGGCTACACCTTC
CAINSDSDNYGYTF
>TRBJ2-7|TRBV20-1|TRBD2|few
TGCAGTGCTATACGACTAGCGGGGACCTACGAGCAGTACTTC
CSAIRLAGTYEQYF
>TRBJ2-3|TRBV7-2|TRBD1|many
TGTGCCAGCAGCTTAGGCCGGACAGGGAAAGATACGCAGTATTTT
CASSLGRTGKDTQYF
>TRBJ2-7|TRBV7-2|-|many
TGTGCCAGCAGCTTACAGCGGACCAGCTCCTACGAGCAGTACTTC
CASSLQRTSSYEQYF
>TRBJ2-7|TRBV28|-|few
TGTGCCAGCAGGATGGACATTCCCCCTTTCGAGCAGTACTTC
CASRMDIPPFEQYF
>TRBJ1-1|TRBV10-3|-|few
TGTGCCACCCAGACAAGGCCTGAAACTTTGAACACTGAAGCTTTCTTT
CATQTRPETLNTEAFF
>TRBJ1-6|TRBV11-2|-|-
TGTGCCAGCAACACCCCGAGGAGCTCCTATAATTCACCCCTCCACTTT
CASNTPRSSYNSPLHF
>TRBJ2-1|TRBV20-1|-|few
TGCAGTGCTAGGTTCGGGACTCTTAATGAGCAGTTCTTC
CSARFGTLNEQFF
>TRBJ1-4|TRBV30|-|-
TGTGCCTGGAGCCGGCCCCTCATCTCGTCGGAGGAAAAACTGTTTTTT
CAWSRPLISSEEKLFF
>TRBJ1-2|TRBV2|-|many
TGTGCCAGCAGTGAACCTAAGACAGGAGAAACCTCTGCGTATGGCTACACCTTC
CASSEPKTGETSAYGYTF
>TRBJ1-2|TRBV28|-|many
TGTGCCAGCAGGAACACAGGGTACGGCTACACCTTC
CASRNTGYGYTF
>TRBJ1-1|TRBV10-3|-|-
TGTGCCATCACCGGGGACGGTACTGAAGCTTTCTTT
CAITGDGTEAFF
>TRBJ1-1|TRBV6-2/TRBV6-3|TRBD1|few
TGTGCCAGCAGTTACTCGGACAGGGAGGCGCTAGGCACTGAAGCTTTCTTT
CASSYSDREALGTEAFF
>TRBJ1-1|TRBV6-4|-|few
TGTGCCAGCAGTGTACAGGCCTACACTGAAGCTTTCTTT
CASSVQAYTEAFF
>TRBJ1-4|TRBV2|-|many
TGTGCCAGTCGAGAGACAAGGGAGGAAAAACTGTTTTTT
CASRETREEKLFF
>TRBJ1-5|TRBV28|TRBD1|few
TGTGCCAGCAGGAGGAAAGGGACAGGGAGGAATCAGCCCCAGCATTTT
CASRRKGTGRNQPQHF
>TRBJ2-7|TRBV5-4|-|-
TGTGCCAGCAGCTCAGGGACTGCGGTCTACGAGCAGTACTTC
CASSSGTAVYEQYF
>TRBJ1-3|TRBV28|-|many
TGTGCCAGCAGTTTGGCGGGAAGGAACACCATATATTTT
CASSLAGRNTIYF
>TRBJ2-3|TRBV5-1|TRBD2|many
TGCGCCAGCAGCCTAAGCGGGAGGGAGGATACGCAGTATTTT
CASSLSGREDTQYF
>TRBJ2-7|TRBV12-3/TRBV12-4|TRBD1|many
TGTGCCAGCAGCCCCGACAGGGTTATTATGTACGAGCAGTACTTC
CASSPDRVIMYEQYF